This T cell receptor beta chain was documented in a study of blood T cell repertoires in COVID-19. TCRdb keeps only in-frame clones here, not all; method: immunoSEQ multiplex PCR. The sample lists around 160,000 clones; 93% were seen once. The V end was cut by 0 bases, the J end by 8 bases, with 16 bases between. Per the germline V gene, CDR1 is ENHRY and CDR2 is SYGVKD. The CDR3 spans 15 residues. The V and J genes are TRBV10-3 and TRBJ1-2; D is possibly TRBD1 (5 bases). Sequenced: peripheral blood. The TCR originated in a woman aged 55-69 years with COVID-19, enrolled during active disease. The DNA for the CDR3 is TGTGCCATCAGTGAGTCCCAGCTTAGGGGTGAGGGCTACACCTTC. It codes for CAISESQLRGEGYTF.